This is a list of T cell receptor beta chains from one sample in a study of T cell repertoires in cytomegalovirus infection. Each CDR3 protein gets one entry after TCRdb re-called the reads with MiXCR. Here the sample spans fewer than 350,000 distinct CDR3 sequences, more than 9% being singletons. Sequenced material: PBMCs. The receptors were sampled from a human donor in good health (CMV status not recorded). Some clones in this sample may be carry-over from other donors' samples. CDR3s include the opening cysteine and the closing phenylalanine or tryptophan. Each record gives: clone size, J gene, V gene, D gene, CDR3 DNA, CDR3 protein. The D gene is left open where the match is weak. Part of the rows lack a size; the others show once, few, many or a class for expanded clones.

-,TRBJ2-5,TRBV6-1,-,TGTGCCACCCTACTTGGGGAGACCCAGTACTTC,CATLLGETQYF
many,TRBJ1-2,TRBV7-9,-,TGTGCCAGCAGCGAGCCGCTGTCAATTAACTATGGCTACACCTTC,CASSEPLSINYGYTF
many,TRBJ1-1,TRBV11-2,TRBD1,TGTGCCAGCAGCCCTAGGACAGGGGGCTTGACTGAAGCTTTCTTT,CASSPRTGGLTEAFF
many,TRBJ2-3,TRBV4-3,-,TGCGCCAGCAGCCAAGATCCGGTAGCGGATGGCACAGATACGCAGTATTTT,CASSQDPVADGTDTQYF
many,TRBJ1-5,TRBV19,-,TGTGCCAGTAGTTCTGGGCAGGGCGGCAATCAGCCCCAGCATTTT,CASSSGQGGNQPQHF
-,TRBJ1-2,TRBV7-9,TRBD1,TGTGCCAGCAGACTCGGCGGCGAACAGGGGATCGGCTACACCTTC,CASRLGGEQGIGYTF
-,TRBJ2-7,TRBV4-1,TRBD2,TGCGCCAGCAGCCAAGAATGGGCTAGCGGGAGTAGGACCTACGAGCAGTACTTC,CASSQEWASGSRTYEQYF
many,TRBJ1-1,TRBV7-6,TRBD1,TGTGCCAGCAGCACCTCGACAGGGGTGAACACTGAAGCTTTCTTT,CASSTSTGVNTEAFF
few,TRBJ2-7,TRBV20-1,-,TGCAGTGCTCGACCGGGACACCTTAGGAGCTCCTACGAGCAGTACTTC,CSARPGHLRSSYEQYF
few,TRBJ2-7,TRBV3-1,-,TGTGCCAGCAGCCCAAGATGGTGGGACGGATACGAGCAGTACTTC,CASSPRWWDGYEQYF
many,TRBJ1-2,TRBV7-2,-,TGTGCCAGCAGCTTGAACGGGGTCGGGGACGGCTACACCTTC,CASSLNGVGDGYTF
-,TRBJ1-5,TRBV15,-,TGTGCCACCCGGGGGGCAAATCAGCCCCAGCATTTT,CATRGANQPQHF
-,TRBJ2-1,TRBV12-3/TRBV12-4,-,TGTGCCAGCAGAGCTAGCGAGAGCTCCTACAATGAGCAGTTCTTC,CASRASESSYNEQFF
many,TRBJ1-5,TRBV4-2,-,TGTGCCAGCAGCCAAGTTGCAAGGGCCCTGAGCAATCAGCCCCAGCATTTT,CASSQVARALSNQPQHF
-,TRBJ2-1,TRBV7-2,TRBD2,TGTGCCAGCAGGCCGAGGACTAGCAACGGTGAGCAGTTCTTC,CASRPRTSNGEQFF
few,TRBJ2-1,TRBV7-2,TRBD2,TGTGCCAGCAGCTTAGGCCCAGCGGGGAGGAATGAGCAGTTCTTC,CASSLGPAGRNEQFF
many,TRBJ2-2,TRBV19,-,TGTGCCAGTAGTATGTGGCCGGGGAACACCGGGGAGCTGTTTTTT,CASSMWPGNTGELFF
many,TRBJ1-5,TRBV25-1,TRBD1,TGTGCCAGCAGTTTGGAGACAGGGGTTAATAGCAATCAGCCCCAGCATTTT,CASSLETGVNSNQPQHF
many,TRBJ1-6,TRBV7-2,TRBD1,TGTGCCAGCAGTACAGGGGCATATAATTCACCCCTCCACTTT,CASSTGAYNSPLHF
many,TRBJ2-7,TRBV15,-,TGTGCCACCAGCAGAGATTTGACGAGCTCCTACGAGCAGTACTTC,CATSRDLTSSYEQYF
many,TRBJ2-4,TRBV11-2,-,TGTGCCAGCACGCCCAAAGGTCAATCTTCTGGCAAAAACATTCAGTACTTC,CASTPKGQSSGKNIQYF
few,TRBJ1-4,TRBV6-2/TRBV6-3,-,TGTGCCAGCAGTCGGGACGGGCGGAATGAAAAACTGTTTTTT,CASSRDGRNEKLFF
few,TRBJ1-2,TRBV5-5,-,TGTGCCAGCAGCGAAACAATGGGTAATAACTATGGCTACACCTTC,CASSETMGNNYGYTF
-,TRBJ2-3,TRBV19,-,TGTGCCAGTAGTGCCGCCCTCGGGAGCGCAGATACGCAGTATTTT,CASSAALGSADTQYF
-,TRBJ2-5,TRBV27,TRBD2,TGTGCCAGCAGTTTATACACTAGCGGGAAGCTAGAGACCCAGTACTTC,CASSLYTSGKLETQYF
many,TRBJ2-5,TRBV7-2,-,TGTGCCAGCAGCTTCAGCCCGGGACGGCCCCAAGAGACCCAGTACTTC,CASSFSPGRPQETQYF